This T cell receptor beta chain is from a study of a mutant IDH1 vaccine in newly diagnosed glioma. Study summary: Investigators started vaccination 4-6 weeks after radiotherapy alone, or with temozolomide cycles. Of the patients given treatment, approximately 62% were male and about 40% were female, and a mean age of around 41 years was recorded. Before enrollment, patients got radiotherapy alone, temozolomide alone, or mostly the combination.

TCRdb's copy holds only in-frame clones and misses some; the assay was immunoSEQ multiplex PCR. The sample has 75,000 to 80,000 clones; around nine tenths are singletons. Time point described: week 5, during vaccination. The investigators gave 300 ug of mutant IDH1 20-mer peptide in each vaccine dose, together with topical imiquimod. With regard to this clone: As yet, its antigen is unknown.

Overall study results and limits: Pseudoprogression seemed unrelated to changes in top peripheral T cell clonotypes.

The CDR3 has 11 residues. Looked up from germline, CDR1 is GTSNPN and CDR2 is SVGIG (reference sequence). This sequence originates from a woman between 45 and 65 years old with glioma. The sequencing here drew on PBMCs, taken from a glioma patient whose treatment included an IDH1 peptide vaccine. J is TRBJ2-7 and V is TRBV30; TRBD1 or TRBD2 may be the D gene (5 bases each). As DNA, the CDR3 is TGTGCTCGGGACGGCACCTACGAGCAGTACTTC. Translation: CARDGTYEQYF.